Listed below are T cell receptor beta chains from one sample, sequenced in a study of shared clonotypes between healthy human individuals. Profiling relied on immunoSEQ multiplex PCR, and the TCRdb table lists in-frame clones only, not all of them. Among 2,500,000 or so clones listed, just under 95% were seen once. The sample comprised naive CD4+ T cells from PBMCs. The receptors were sampled from a man aged 18 to 29 in good health. Some clones in this sample may be carry-over from other donors' samples. Each CDR3 is given with its conserved first and last residue. D genes are given only for firm matches. A row's size may be missing; if present it is once, few, many or a size class.

V: TRBV7-6
D: NA
size: NA
J: TRBJ1-4
CDR3: CASSLGTAGNEKLFF
DNA: TGTGCCAGCAGCTTAGGGACAGCCGGTAATGAAAAACTGTTTTTT

V: TRBV23-1
D: NA
size: NA
J: TRBJ2-7
CDR3: CASSQAGPTLSYEQYF
DNA: TGCGCCAGCAGTCAGGCGGGGCCCACTCTCTCCTACGAGCAGTACTTC

V: TRBV28
D: NA
size: NA
J: TRBJ2-2
CDR3: CASSSTGRPHAGELFF
DNA: TGTGCCAGCAGTTCCACCGGACGCCCCCACGCCGGGGAGCTGTTTTTT

V: TRBV5-1
D: TRBD2
size: NA
J: TRBJ2-7
CDR3: CASSSLAGDEQYF
DNA: TGCGCCAGCAGTTCGCTAGCGGGAGACGAGCAGTACTTC

V: TRBV7-3
D: TRBD2
size: NA
J: TRBJ2-7
CDR3: CASSQGTSGLAEQYF
DNA: TGTGCCAGCAGCCAAGGGACTAGCGGCCTGGCCGAGCAGTACTTC

V: TRBV29-1
D: NA
size: NA
J: TRBJ2-3
CDR3: CSVVGSSTDTQYF
DNA: TGCAGCGTTGTCGGCTCTAGCACAGATACGCAGTATTTT

V: TRBV5-5
D: NA
size: NA
J: TRBJ1-5
CDR3: CASSPQDQPQHF
DNA: TGTGCCAGCAGCCCACAGGATCAGCCCCAGCATTTT

V: TRBV6-1
D: NA
size: NA
J: TRBJ1-5
CDR3: CASVGGGNQPQHF
DNA: TGTGCCAGCGTGGGCGGGGGCAATCAGCCCCAGCATTTT

V: TRBV29-1
D: NA
size: NA
J: TRBJ2-3
CDR3: CSGDIGTDTQYF
DNA: TGCAGCGGGGATATCGGCACAGATACGCAGTATTTT

V: TRBV7-2
D: NA
size: NA
J: TRBJ2-2
CDR3: CASSLAGELFF
DNA: TGTGCCAGCAGCTTGGCCGGGGAGCTGTTTTTT

V: TRBV7-2
D: TRBD1
size: few
J: TRBJ1-5
CDR3: CASSLRTGFNQPQHF
DNA: TGTGCCAGCAGCTTACGGACAGGGTTCAATCAGCCCCAGCATTTT

V: TRBV6-8
D: NA
size: NA
J: TRBJ1-5
CDR3: CARPGNQEGSNQPQHF
DNA: TGTGCCAGGCCCGGGAATCAGGAGGGGAGCAATCAGCCCCAGCATTTT

V: TRBV5-1
D: NA
size: once
J: TRBJ2-5
CDR3: CASSLALTGEETQYF
DNA: TGCGCCAGCAGCTTGGCTCTTACGGGAGAGGAGACCCAGTACTTC

V: TRBV5-1
D: NA
size: NA
J: TRBJ2-7
CDR3: CASSLGTATAGRQYF
DNA: TGCGCCAGCAGCTTGGGGACCGCCACGGCGGGTAGGCAGTACTTC

V: TRBV27
D: TRBD1
size: once
J: TRBJ1-2
CDR3: CASRVQGADGGYTF
DNA: TGTGCCAGCAGGGTACAGGGGGCGGATGGTGGCTACACCTTC

V: TRBV28
D: TRBD1
size: once
J: TRBJ2-7
CDR3: CASSAVPGQGSYEQYF
DNA: TGTGCCAGCAGCGCCGTCCCGGGACAGGGTTCCTACGAGCAGTACTTC

V: TRBV5-1
D: NA
size: NA
J: TRBJ2-6
CDR3: CASSSGRISGANVLTF
DNA: TGCGCCAGCAGCTCGGGACGTATCTCTGGGGCCAACGTCCTGACTTTC

V: TRBV9
D: NA
size: NA
J: TRBJ2-3
CDR3: CASSPRGGFPTDTQYF
DNA: TGTGCCAGCAGCCCCCGGGGTGGATTCCCCACAGATACGCAGTATTTT

V: TRBV18
D: TRBD1
size: NA
J: TRBJ1-3
CDR3: CASSRGTTGRNTIYF
DNA: TGTGCCAGCTCACGGGGGACGACAGGGAGAAACACCATATATTTT

V: TRBV7-2
D: NA
size: NA
J: TRBJ2-1
CDR3: CASLGNEQFF
DNA: TGTGCCAGCTTGGGGAATGAGCAGTTCTTC

V: TRBV7-9
D: NA
size: NA
J: TRBJ2-1
CDR3: CASSLFASGSEQFF
DNA: TGTGCCAGCAGCTTATTTGCGAGTGGTAGTGAGCAGTTCTTC

V: TRBV10-3
D: NA
size: NA
J: TRBJ2-1
CDR3: CAISESYRDEQFF
DNA: TGTGCCATCAGTGAGTCCTATAGAGATGAGCAGTTCTTC

V: TRBV2
D: NA
size: NA
J: TRBJ2-1
CDR3: CASTKDLPPNEQFF
DNA: TGTGCCAGCACCAAGGATCTCCCTCCGAATGAGCAGTTCTTC

V: TRBV6-5
D: NA
size: NA
J: TRBJ2-7
CDR3: CASSYYGTRSYEQYF
DNA: TGTGCCAGCAGTTATTATGGGACACGATCCTACGAGCAGTACTTC

V: TRBV19
D: NA
size: NA
J: TRBJ1-5
CDR3: CASGRLNQPRHF
DNA: TGTGCCAGCGGACGACTAAATCAGCCCCGGCATTTT

V: TRBV28
D: TRBD1
size: NA
J: TRBJ1-3
CDR3: CASSPGGTGNTIYF
DNA: TGTGCCAGCAGTCCAGGGGGTACCGGAAACACCATATATTTT

V: TRBV30
D: TRBD1
size: NA
J: TRBJ1-5
CDR3: CAWQGAGNQPQHF
DNA: TGTGCCTGGCAGGGGGCCGGCAATCAGCCCCAGCATTTT

V: TRBV5-1
D: TRBD2
size: NA
J: TRBJ2-7
CDR3: CASSLVAGSNEQYF
DNA: TGCGCCAGCAGCTTGGTAGCGGGATCCAACGAGCAGTACTTC

V: TRBV5-8
D: NA
size: NA
J: TRBJ2-1
CDR3: CASSLYSYNEQFF
DNA: TGTGCCAGCAGCTTGTATAGCTACAATGAGCAGTTCTTC

V: TRBV5-4
D: NA
size: NA
J: TRBJ2-3
CDR3: CASSPPWDLKDTQYF
DNA: TGTGCCAGCAGCCCCCCATGGGACCTGAAAGATACGCAGTATTTT

V: TRBV5-4
D: TRBD2
size: NA
J: TRBJ2-1
CDR3: CASSTGGSGNYNEQFF
DNA: TGTGCCAGCAGCACTGGTGGTAGCGGGAACTACAATGAGCAGTTCTTC

V: TRBV7-2
D: TRBD2
size: NA
J: TRBJ2-7
CDR3: CASSLLRLAGDEQYF
DNA: TGTGCCAGCAGCTTATTACGACTAGCGGGAGACGAGCAGTACTTC

V: TRBV14
D: TRBD2
size: NA
J: TRBJ2-5
CDR3: CASSQMGLAGGIQETQYF
DNA: TGTGCCAGCAGCCAAATGGGACTAGCGGGAGGAATTCAAGAGACCCAGTACTTC

V: TRBV29-1
D: TRBD1
size: NA
J: TRBJ2-1
CDR3: CSAGGQGYNEQFF
DNA: TGCAGCGCCGGGGGACAGGGATACAATGAGCAGTTCTTC